This T cell receptor (beta chain) was recorded in a study of T cell changes during pregnancy in multiple sclerosis. Assay used: immunoSEQ multiplex PCR; TCRdb lists only in-frame clones, some missing. The table lists 90,000 to 120,000 clones, roughly 92% of them singletons. Germline V gives CDR1 SNHLY, CDR2 FYNNEI. This CDR3 is 13 amino acids long. Trimming left V 0 bases short and J 4 bases short, with 6 bases between. This specimen was peripheral blood, taken in the third trimester of pregnancy. The receptor comes from a female donor in good health, enrolled as a control in a pregnancy study. V gene TRBV2 combines with J gene TRBJ1-2; no definite D call. For the CDR3, the DNA is TGTGCCAGCAGTGAAGCGGGCCTCTATGGCTACACCTTC. Its translation is CASSEAGLYGYTF.